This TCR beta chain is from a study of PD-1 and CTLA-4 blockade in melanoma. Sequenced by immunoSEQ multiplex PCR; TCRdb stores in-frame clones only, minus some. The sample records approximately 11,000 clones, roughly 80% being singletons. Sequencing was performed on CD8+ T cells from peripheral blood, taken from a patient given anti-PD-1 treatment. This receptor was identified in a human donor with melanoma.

CDR3 amino acids: CASSPTGTVYEQYF. CDR3 DNA sequence: TGTGCCAGCAGTCCAACCGGGACAGTTTACGAGCAGTACTTC. V is TRBV7-8 and J is TRBJ2-7; 7 bases are shared with TRBD1. With 6 bases clipped from V and 4 bases from J, the junction kept 9 bases outside the gene matches. CDR1 is SGHVS and CDR2 is FQNEAQ in the germline V gene. The CDR3 has 14 residues.